This TCR beta chain was sequenced in a study of blood T cell repertoires in COVID-19. About this clone itself: A junction boundary mismatches the germline segment, possibly from a read error.

Germline loops: CDR1 SGDLS, CDR2 YYNGEE. The CDR3 sequence is 12 residues long. The assay was immunoSEQ multiplex PCR, and TCRdb's table has in-frame clones only and misses some. The sample includes 140,000 to 150,000 clones, 75% to 90% of them seen just once. Specimen: PBMCs or T cells enriched from blood (not recorded which). The chain links TRBV9 to TRBJ2-3; D unresolved. The sequence was collected from a woman in her thirties or forties who had been exposed to COVID-19. This chain's CDR3 is CANSTSTDTQYF. The CDR3 bases are TGTGCCAACAGCACAAGCACAGATACGCAGTATTTT. Supplemented by reference TRBV9 and TRBJ2-3, the full variable domain reads DSGVTQTPKHLITATGQRVTLRCSPRSGDLSVYWYQQSLDQGLQFLIQYYNGEERAKGNILERFSAQQFPDLHSELNLSSLELGDSALYFCANSTSTDTQYFGPGTRLTVL.